The 9 T cell receptor beta chains presented below share a single source sample, sequenced in a study of CD8+ T cells in alopecia areata. The authors extracted RNA and reverse transcribed it into cDNA as the sequencing template. Data came from immunoSEQ multiplex PCR; TCRdb stores just in-frame clones and leaves some out. Of around 190,000 clones detected, 60% appear once; the ten largest clones hold about 0.94%. Described treatment: oral pan-JAK inhibitor, 5-10 mg twice daily. The source was CD4+ T cells sorted from blood, collected at week 24, from a patient treated with tofacitinib. These receptors were collected from a human donor with alopecia areata.

The rearrangement links TRBV7-9 to TRBJ1-2; TRBD1 is a possible D gene (5 bases). With 3 bases removed from V and 2 bases from J, the gap between germline ends came to 10 bases. This CDR3 has 14 residues. CDR1 and CDR2 (germline): SEHNR, FQNEAQ (reference sequence). CDR3 in amino acids: CASSFGRANYGYTF. In DNA, the CDR3 is TGTGCCAGCAGCTTCGGCAGGGCCAACTATGGCTACACCTTC.

The CDR3 bases are TGTGCCAGCAGCAGCGGACAGTCAGAAGCTTTCTTT. Protein product: CASSSGQSEAFF. V is TRBV11-2 and J is TRBJ1-1, with a possible D match to TRBD1 (6 bases). The CDR3 has 12 residues. CDR1 SGHAT and CDR2 FQNNGV come from the germline V gene. With 5 bases removed from V and 8 bases from J, the gap between germline ends came to 12 bases.

The V call is TRBV6-5, the J call TRBJ2-7; TRBD1 agrees at 7 bases. Germline V gene data show CDR1 as MNHEY and CDR2 as SVGAGI. The CDR3 is made up of 12 amino acids. Trimming at V came to 7 bases and at J to 3 bases, leaving 3 bases not matched to a gene. CDR3 protein: CASIRDSYEQYF. The CDR3 DNA reads TGTGCCAGCATTCGGGACAGCTACGAGCAGTACTTC.

The CDR3 bases are TGTGCCAGCAGTTTATCAGGGGGAATAGGCAATCAGCCCCAGCATTTT. Residues: CASSLSGGIGNQPQHF. The chain recombines TRBV27 with TRBJ1-5; weak D call: TRBD1 (6 bases). The CDR3 length is 16 residues. Trimming removed 0 bases from V and 2 bases from J, with 11 bases in between. Germline CDR1 reads MNHEY; CDR2 reads SMNVEV (reference sequence).

As concerns this clone: Germline is not matched at one junction end, which may reflect a read error. The chain couples TRBV10-3 to TRBJ1-5, with no clear D. Germline-derived CDR1 and CDR2 are ENHRY and SYGVKD. This CDR3 has 14 residues. The CDR3 loop is CAISESPSSQPQHF. The CDR3 region has the DNA TGTGCCATCAGTGAGTCGCCAAGCAGTCAGCCCCAGCATTTT.

The chain employs TRBV6-5 and TRBJ1-2, with 7 bases matching TRBD1. The CDR3 consists of 16 residues. In germline, CDR1 is MNHEY, CDR2 SVGAGI. The V and J ends lost 0 bases and 4 bases, in that order; junction bases with no gene match: 8. The CDR3 DNA is TGTGCCAGCAGTTACTCAGGGACAGAATCCAGCTATGGCTACACCTTC. As protein: CASSYSGTESSYGYTF.

V usage is TRBV29-1 and J usage is TRBJ2-1, with 12 bases matching TRBD2. J gave up 7 bases and V 6 bases, and 7 bases lay outside the gene matches. CDR1 SQVTM and CDR2 ANQGSEA come from the germline V gene. The CDR3 covers 14 residues. The CDR3 is CSVASGGALNEQFF. CDR3 DNA: TGCAGCGTGGCTAGCGGGGGGGCATTGAATGAGCAGTTCTTC.

This clone was observed a single time. Other DNA sequences from this sample encode an identical CDR3 as well. The rearrangement joins TRBV9 to TRBJ2-1; 8 nucleotides match TRBD2. The V and J ends lost 0 bases and 5 bases, in that order; junction bases with no gene match: 4. CDR1 and CDR2 (germline): SGDLS, YYNGEE. The CDR3 consists of 15 residues. CDR3 loop: CASSVAAGANNEQFF. In DNA form, the CDR3 reads TGTGCCAGCAGCGTAGCAGCGGGAGCTAACAATGAGCAGTTCTTC.

The chain links TRBV27 to TRBJ2-3; the D is unclear. V was cut by 5 bases and J by 0 bases, with 0 bases left in between. This CDR3 spans 11 amino acids. CDR1 and CDR2 from the germline V gene are MNHEY and SMNVEV (reference sequence). The CDR3 nucleotides are TGTGCCAGCAGTAGCACAGATACGCAGTATTTT. It specifies CASSSTDTQYF.